What follows are 26 T cell receptor beta chains derived from one specimen sequenced in a study of T cells in Graves' hyperthyroidism and ophthalmopathy. Template material for amplifying TCR beta CDR3 regions consisted of RNA transcripts. First-round RT-PCR of the TCR CDR3 relied on the HTBI primer set. In TCRdb, the multiplex PCR reads were re-called with MiXCR into one record per CDR3 protein. The repertoire has roughly 550,000 distinct CDR3 sequences, about 16% of them found once; the top ten carry around 32%. Sample: blood. The receptors were sampled from a woman younger than 45 with Graves' ophthalmopathy.

This clonotype appeared a few times. J is TRBJ1-1 and V is TRBV6-1; a weak D match, TRBD1 (6 bases). Germline V gene data show CDR1 as MNHNS and CDR2 as SASEGT. This CDR3 has 14 amino acids. The V end was cut by 8 bases, the J end by 0 bases, with 13 bases between. CDR3 sequence (DNA): TGTGCCAGCTCAAACAGGGCCATGAACACTGAAGCTTTCTTT. Translation gives CASSNRAMNTEAFF.

This clonotype occurred many times. The rearrangement joins TRBV28 to TRBJ2-1; 8 positions agree with TRBD1. Germline V gene sequence: CDR1 MDHEN, CDR2 SYDVKM. The CDR3 extends over 14 amino acids. The J segment lost 6 bases and the V segment lost 5 bases, leaving 6 bases of the junction unmatched. CDR3 sequence (DNA): TGTGCCAGCAGTCCCGGGACAGGTATCAATGAGCAGTTCTTC. Translated: CASSPGTGINEQFF.

On this clonotype: A much larger clone is a single base away; this may be a read error. The chain has TRBV30 and TRBJ2-7; 10 nucleotides line up with TRBD1. Germline V CDR1 and CDR2: GTSNPN, SVGIG (reference sequence). The CDR3 has 12 amino acids. The J segment lost 3 bases and the V segment lost 5 bases, leaving 1 base of the junction unmatched. The CDR3 here is CAWGQGVYEQYF. The CDR3 nucleotides are TGTGCCTGGGGACAGGGGGTCTACGAGCAGTACTTC. The full variable domain, completed using reference TRBV30 and TRBJ2-7, is SQTIHQWPATLVQPVGSPLSLECTVEGTSNPNLYWYRQAAGRGLQLLFYSVGIGQISSEVPQNLSASRPQDRQFILSSKKLLLSDSGFYLCAWGQGVYEQYFGPGTRLTVT.

This clonotype was picked up many times. The chain joins TRBV12-3 or TRBV12-4 to TRBJ2-7; the D gene could be TRBD1 or TRBD2 (5 bases each). This CDR3 region has 15 residues. V lost 3 bases to trimming and J lost 3 bases, with 15 bases between them. CDR3 DNA sequence: TGTGCCAGCAGTTTTCATCAGGGAGAGGGCTACGAGCAGTACTTC. As protein: CASSFHQGEGYEQYF.

The rearrangement joins TRBV19 to TRBJ1-1; D unresolved. The length of the CDR3 is 13 residues. The V and J ends lost 3 bases and 10 bases respectively, with 15 bases between them. CDR1 LNHDA and CDR2 SQIVND come from the germline V gene (reference sequence). CDR3 loop: CASSMAGGFGAFF. The CDR3 DNA sequence: TGTGCCAGTAGTATGGCAGGAGGGTTTGGAGCTTTCTTT.

The chain couples TRBV6-1 to TRBJ1-5, with 7 bases that match TRBD1. The germline V gene encodes CDR1 MNHNS and CDR2 SASEGT. This CDR3 has 14 amino acids. J gave up 2 bases and V 5 bases, and 3 bases lay outside the gene matches. The CDR3 DNA follows: TGTGCCAGCAGTTGGCAGGGGGGCAATCAGCCCCAGCATTTT. Translating gives CASSWQGGNQPQHF.

This clonotype appeared a few times. This rearrangement joins TRBV9 to TRBJ2-1; D tentatively reads TRBD1 or TRBD2 (7 bases each). The CDR3 is 14 amino acids. Germline CDR1 SGDLS, CDR2 YYNGEE. Deletions cut 3 bases from V and 6 bases from J, with 13 bases between. CDR3 DNA: TGTGCCAGCAGCGCAGGGGGGGAGCCCAATGAGCAGTTCTTC. This codes for CASSAGGEPNEQFF.

The chain couples TRBV19 to TRBJ2-1; tentative D call: TRBD2 (5 bases). Per germline, CDR1 LNHDA and CDR2 SQIVND (reference sequence). The CDR3 runs 16 residues. With 5 bases removed from V and 5 bases from J, the gap between germline ends came to 19 bases. The CDR3 loop reads CASSSRSGDPHNEQFF. CDR3 nucleotides: TGTGCCAGTAGTTCGAGGTCCGGGGATCCCCACAATGAGCAGTTCTTC.

This clonotype has at least ten counts. The rearrangement uses TRBV7-9 and TRBJ1-6; TRBD1 matches 9 bases. The trim removed 4 bases at V and 10 bases at J, leaving 5 bases unmatched. The CDR3 length is 14 residues. Germline V gene lookup returns CDR1 SEHNR and CDR2 FQNEAQ (reference sequence). In DNA, the CDR3 is TGTGCCAGCAGCTATACAGGGGGCGACTCACCCCTCCACTTT. Translated: CASSYTGGDSPLHF.

This clonotype was found many times. The rearrangement joins TRBV20-1 to TRBJ2-1, with 7 bases identical to TRBD2. This CDR3 is built from 16 residues. J lost 3 bases, V lost 0 bases, and 8 bases had no gene match. Germline CDR1 is DFQATT and CDR2 is SNEGSKA (reference sequence). CDR3 bases: TGCAGTGCTAGAGATATAGGCCTAGCGGACTACAATGAGCAGTTCTTC. This translates into CSARDIGLADYNEQFF.

In its sample, this clonotype was seen a few times. The gene calls are TRBV7-3 and TRBJ2-2; D ambiguous. CDR3 length equals 15 residues. Germline V gene lookup returns CDR1 SGHTA and CDR2 FQGTGA. V was clipped by 0 bases and J by 3 bases, with 8 bases between them. The CDR3 protein is CASSLTNSHTGELFF. The DNA of the CDR3 is TGTGCCAGCAGCTTAACGAACTCGCACACCGGGGAGCTGTTTTTT. Using reference TRBV7-3 and TRBJ2-2 for the parts outside the CDR3, the full variable domain is GAGVSQTPSNKVTEKGKYVELRCDPISGHTALYWYRQSLGQGPEFLIYFQGTGAADDSGLPNDRFFAVRPEGSVSTLKIQRTERGDSAVYLCASSLTNSHTGELFFGEGSRLTVL.

This clonotype occurred many times. The chain uses TRBV4-1 and TRBJ2-5, with 11 bases fitting TRBD2. Germline V CDR1 and CDR2: MGHRA, YSYEKL. The CDR3 is 17 amino acids. V dropped 0 bases and J dropped 5; count of bases not matched to a gene: 8. CDR3: CASSQDGVAGGLETQYF. Here the CDR3 DNA reads TGCGCCAGCAGCCAAGACGGTGTAGCGGGAGGGCTGGAGACCCAGTACTTC.

This chain connects TRBV28 to TRBJ2-7; 7 nucleotides match TRBD1. Per the germline V gene, CDR1 is MDHEN and CDR2 is SYDVKM. The CDR3 covers 14 residues. After removal of 6 bases from V and 3 bases from J, the junction contained 8 bases not matched to a gene. The chain's CDR3 is CASSGQVNLYEQYF. CDR3 nucleotides: TGTGCCAGCAGCGGACAGGTTAATCTCTACGAGCAGTACTTC.

This clonotype was seen many times. V and J are TRBV7-6 and TRBJ2-7, with 7 bases fitting TRBD1. V lost 4 bases to trimming and J lost 3 bases; unmatched junction nucleotides: 6. Germline CDR1 SGHVS, CDR2 FNYEAQ. CDR3 length: 14 residues. CDR3 residues: CASSSRQGLYEQYF. The CDR3 DNA is TGTGCCAGCAGCTCAAGACAGGGTCTCTACGAGCAGTACTTC.

This clonotype was counted at least ten times. The rearrangement joins TRBV7-2 to TRBJ2-1, with 9 positions matching TRBD1. The V and J ends lost 5 bases and 6 bases, in that order; junction bases with no gene match: 8. The germline gives CDR1 SGHTA, CDR2 FQGNSA. This CDR3 region has 15 residues. The CDR3 sequence is CASSNRDRESNEQFF. CDR3 sequence (DNA): TGTGCCAGCAGCAACCGGGACAGGGAGAGCAATGAGCAGTTCTTC.

This clonotype was seen repeatedly, ten times or more. CDR3 amino acids: CASSPGQVYEQYF. The CDR3 region has the DNA TGTGCCAGCAGTCCGGGACAGGTCTACGAGCAGTACTTC. The chain couples TRBV3-1 to TRBJ2-7, with 8 nucleotides matching TRBD1. The CDR3 is 13 amino acids. J was trimmed by 3 bases and V by 6 bases; bases with no gene match: 4. CDR1 is LGHDT and CDR2 is YNNKEL in the germline V gene (reference sequence).

This clonotype turned up a few times. The V gene is TRBV6-1, the J gene TRBJ1-2; maybe TRBD1 (5 bases). CDR1 is MNHNS, CDR2 SASEGT, per germline. The CDR3 is 15 residues long. Trimming removed 2 bases at V and 8 bases at J, with 18 bases between. Here the CDR3 DNA reads TGTGCCAGCAGTGAAAGATCCGGGACGCCGGGAGGCTACACCTTC. Protein product: CASSERSGTPGGYTF.

This clonotype has just a few counts. J is TRBJ2-7 and V is TRBV7-9; TRBD2 might be the D (7 bases). There are 15 residues in the CDR3. The ends were cut back, 5 bases at V and 6 bases at J, with 20 bases in the middle. Looked up from germline, CDR1 is SEHNR and CDR2 is FQNEAQ (reference sequence). CDR3 sequence reads: CASSRPGGGALEQYF. CDR3 nucleotide sequence: TGTGCCAGCAGCCGGCCCGGTGGGGGGGCCCTCGAGCAGTACTTC.

This clonotype was seen at least ten times. The chain employs TRBV7-2 and TRBJ1-2, with 7 bases fitting TRBD1. J was trimmed by 6 bases and V by 6 bases; bases with no gene match: 7. CDR3 length: 13 residues. CDR1 is SGHTA, CDR2 FQGNSA, per germline. Written as DNA, the CDR3 is TGTGCCAGCAGGTCAACAGGGGCCGATGGCTACACCTTC. Translation gives CASRSTGADGYTF.

This clonotype was counted ten times or more. V and J are TRBV3-1 and TRBJ2-1, with TRBD2 matching 7 bases. The CDR3 extends over 16 amino acids. V was pared by 1 base and J by 1 base, with 4 bases of the junction left unmatched. Germline V gene sequence: CDR1 LGHDT, CDR2 YNNKEL (reference sequence). The CDR3 sequence: CASSQAPSGSYNEQFF. The CDR3 DNA is TGTGCCAGCAGCCAAGCCCCTAGCGGATCCTACAATGAGCAGTTCTTC.

This clonotype was observed many times. V and J are TRBV12-3 or TRBV12-4 and TRBJ2-1, with TRBD2 identical over 14 bases. V lost 3 bases to trimming and J lost 10 bases; unmatched junction nucleotides: 5. This CDR3 has 15 amino acids. The DNA for the CDR3 is TGTGCCAGCAGTTTTTGGGGACTAGCGGGAGTAGAGCAGTTCTTC. Its translation: CASSFWGLAGVEQFF.

To note about this clonotype: The junction shows a germline mismatch at one end, possibly a read error. The V gene is TRBV7-9, the J gene TRBJ2-7, with TRBD2 matching over 7 bases. This CDR3 comprises 12 residues. Germline V gene data show CDR1 as SEHNR and CDR2 as FQNEAQ (reference sequence). The CDR3, as DNA: TGTGCCAACAGCTTGAGCGGGATCGAGCAGTACTTC. It yields the protein CANSLSGIEQYF.

For this clonotype: This may be a read error, as it is one base from a much larger clone. The chain has TRBV4-2 and TRBJ1-1, with D unresolved. Looked up from germline, CDR1 is LGHNA and CDR2 is YNFKEQ. The CDR3 spans 13 residues. Trimming pared 2 bases from V and 1 base from J, leaving 5 bases between. The CDR3 DNA sequence: TGTGCCAGCAGCCAAAAACCGAACACTGAAGCTTTCTTT. Its translation: CASSQKPNTEAFF.

This clonotype appeared a few times. The V call is TRBV13, the J call TRBJ2-4; 12 nucleotides align to TRBD2. V lost 8 bases and J lost 3; bases outside the gene matches: 11. Germline V lookup: CDR1 PRHDT, CDR2 FYEKMQ (reference sequence). There are 17 residues in the CDR3. The DNA of the CDR3 is TGTGCCAGCGGGTTGGCTAGCGGGAGGGCCGACAAAAACATTCAGTACTTC. It is translated as CASGLASGRADKNIQYF. Full variable domain (missing parts from reference TRBV13 and TRBJ2-4): AAGVIQSPRHLIKEKRETATLKCYPIPRHDTVYWYQQGPGQDPQFLISFYEKMQSDKGSIPDRFSAQQFSDYHSELNMSSLELGDSALYFCASGLASGRADKNIQYFGAGTRLSVL.

This clonotype was recorded at least ten times. The gene calls are TRBV20-1 and TRBJ2-7; 11 bases fit TRBD2. CDR1 DFQATT and CDR2 SNEGSKA come from the germline V gene (reference sequence). CDR3 length: 14 amino acids. With 6 bases clipped from V and 2 bases from J, the junction kept 6 bases outside the gene matches. The CDR3 nucleotides are TGCAGTGCCCATAGCGGGAGGGCCCCCTACGAGCAGTACTTC. Amino acids: CSAHSGRAPYEQYF.

This rearrangement joins TRBV7-9 to TRBJ1-3; D not certain. Germline CDR1 SEHNR, CDR2 FQNEAQ (reference sequence). This CDR3 has 13 amino acids. Trimming took off 5 bases at V and 4 bases at J, with 9 bases between the two ends. Here the CDR3 DNA reads TGTGCCAGCAGCGGGGTTACGGGAAACACCATATATTTT. Its protein product is CASSGVTGNTIYF.